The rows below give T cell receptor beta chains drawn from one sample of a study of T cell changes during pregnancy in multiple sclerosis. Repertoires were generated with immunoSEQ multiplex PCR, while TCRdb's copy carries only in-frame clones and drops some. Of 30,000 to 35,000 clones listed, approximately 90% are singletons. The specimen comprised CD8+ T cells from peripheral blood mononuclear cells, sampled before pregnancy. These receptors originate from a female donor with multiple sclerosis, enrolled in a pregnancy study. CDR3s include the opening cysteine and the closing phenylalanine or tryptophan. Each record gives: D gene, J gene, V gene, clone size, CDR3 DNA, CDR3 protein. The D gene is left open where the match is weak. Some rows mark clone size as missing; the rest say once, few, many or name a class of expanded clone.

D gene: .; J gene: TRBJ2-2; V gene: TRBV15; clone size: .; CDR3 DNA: TGTGCCACCAGCAGAGATCTAACCGGGGAGCTGTTTTTT; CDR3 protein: CATSRDLTGELFF
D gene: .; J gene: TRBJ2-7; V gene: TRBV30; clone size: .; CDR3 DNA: TGTGCCTGTGACAACCACGAGCAGTACTTC; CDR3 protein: CACDNHEQYF
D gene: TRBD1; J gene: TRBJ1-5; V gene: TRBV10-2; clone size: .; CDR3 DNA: TGCGCCAGTGCCGCAGGGGGAAGGGGCAATCAGCCCCAGCATTTT; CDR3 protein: CASAAGGRGNQPQHF
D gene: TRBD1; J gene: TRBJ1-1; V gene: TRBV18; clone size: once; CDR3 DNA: TGTGCCAGCAAGACGGACAGGGGTCACACTGAAGCTTTCTTT; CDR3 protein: CASKTDRGHTEAFF
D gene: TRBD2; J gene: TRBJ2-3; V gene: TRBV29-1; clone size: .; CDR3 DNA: TGCAGCGTTGTTTTAGCGGGGGGCACAGATACGCAGTATTTT; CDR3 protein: CSVVLAGGTDTQYF
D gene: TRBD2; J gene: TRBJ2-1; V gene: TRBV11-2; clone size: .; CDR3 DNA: TGTGCCAGCAGCTGGACTAGCGGGAGCGATGAGCAGTTCTTC; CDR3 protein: CASSWTSGSDEQFF
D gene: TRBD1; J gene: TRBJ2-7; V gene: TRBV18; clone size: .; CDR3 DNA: TGTGCCAGCTCACCACCGGTAGGACAGGACTACGAGCAGTACTTC; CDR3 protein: CASSPPVGQDYEQYF
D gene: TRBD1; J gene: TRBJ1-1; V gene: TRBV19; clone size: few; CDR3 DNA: TGTGCCAGTGGACAGGGGTTTGGGATGAGTGAAGCTTTCTTT; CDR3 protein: CASGQGFGMSEAFF
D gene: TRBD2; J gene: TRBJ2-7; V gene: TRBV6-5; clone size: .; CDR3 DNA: TGTGCCAGCAGTTACGGGACTAGCGGGAAAAGCGAGCAGTACTTC; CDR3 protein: CASSYGTSGKSEQYF
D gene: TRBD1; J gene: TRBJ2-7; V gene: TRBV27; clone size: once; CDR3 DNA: TGTGCCAGCACTGCCGGGACAGGGAGGGCCGAGCAGTACTTC; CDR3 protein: CASTAGTGRAEQYF
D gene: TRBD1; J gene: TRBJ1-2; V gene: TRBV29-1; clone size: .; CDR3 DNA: TGCAGCGTTGATAGGACAGGGAGGAACTATGGCTACACCTTC; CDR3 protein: CSVDRTGRNYGYTF
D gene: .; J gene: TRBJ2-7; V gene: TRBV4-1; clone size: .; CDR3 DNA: TGCGCCAGCAGCCAAGGTGCTGAGTATCCCTACGAGCAGTACTTC; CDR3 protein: CASSQGAEYPYEQYF
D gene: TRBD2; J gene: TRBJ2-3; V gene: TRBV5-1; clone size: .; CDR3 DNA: TGCGCCAGCAGCCAAGCCGAGCGGGGGGTGGCAGATACGCAGTATTTT; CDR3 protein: CASSQAERGVADTQYF
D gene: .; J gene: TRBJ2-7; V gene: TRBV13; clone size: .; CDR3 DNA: TGTGCCAGCAGCTTTAAGAGCTCCTACGAGCAGTACTTC; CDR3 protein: CASSFKSSYEQYF
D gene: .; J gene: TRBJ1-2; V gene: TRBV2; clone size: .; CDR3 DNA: TGTGCCAGCAGTCCCTTTAACTATGGCTACACCTTC; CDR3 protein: CASSPFNYGYTF
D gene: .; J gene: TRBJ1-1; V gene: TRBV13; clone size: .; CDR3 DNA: TGTGCCAGCAGCTTAATGGCAGGGAGGAGGGACACTGAAGCTTTCTTT; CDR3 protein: CASSLMAGRRDTEAFF
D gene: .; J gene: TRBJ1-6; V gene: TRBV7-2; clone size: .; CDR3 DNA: TGTGCCAGCAGCCCCCAGAGAAACCCGGGGATATCGGATTCACCCCTCCACTTT; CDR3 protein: CASSPQRNPGISDSPLHF
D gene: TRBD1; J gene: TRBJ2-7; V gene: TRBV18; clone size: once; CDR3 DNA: TGTGCCAGCTCACCAAAGGGGGCGCGAGTCTACGAGCAGTACTTC; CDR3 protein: CASSPKGARVYEQYF
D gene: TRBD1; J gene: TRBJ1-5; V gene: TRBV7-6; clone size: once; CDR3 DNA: TGTGCCAGCAGCTTAGCGACAGGGATCCTAAGCAATCAGCCCCAGCATTTT; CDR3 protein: CASSLATGILSNQPQHF
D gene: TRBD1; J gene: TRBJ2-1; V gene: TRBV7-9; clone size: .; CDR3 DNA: TGTGCCAGCATCCCGACAGGGGCCTACAATGAGCAGTTCTTC; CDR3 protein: CASIPTGAYNEQFF
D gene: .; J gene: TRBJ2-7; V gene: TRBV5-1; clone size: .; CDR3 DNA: TGCGCCAGCAGCTACGAGACGGTGGAGTACGAGCAGTACTTC; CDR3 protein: CASSYETVEYEQYF
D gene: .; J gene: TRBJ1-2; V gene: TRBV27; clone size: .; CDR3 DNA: TGTGCCAGCAGTTTATCCTCGAGTCTGGTTGGCTACACCTTC; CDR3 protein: CASSLSSSLVGYTF
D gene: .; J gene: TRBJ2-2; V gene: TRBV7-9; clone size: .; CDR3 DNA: TGTGCCAGCAGCTTAGCGTTCAGCGGGGAGCTGTTTTTT; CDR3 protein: CASSLAFSGELFF
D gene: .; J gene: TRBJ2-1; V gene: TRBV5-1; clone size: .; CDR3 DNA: TGCGCCAGCAGCGAGGACATAGCGGCATCCTACAATGAGCAGTTCTTC; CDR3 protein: CASSEDIAASYNEQFF
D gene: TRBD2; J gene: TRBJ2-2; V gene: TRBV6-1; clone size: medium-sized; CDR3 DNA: TGTGCCAGCAGTGGGACTAGCGGGAGGGCCGACACCGGGGAGCTGTTTTTT; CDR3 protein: CASSGTSGRADTGELFF
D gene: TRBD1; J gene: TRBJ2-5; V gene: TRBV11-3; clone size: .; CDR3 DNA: TGTGCCAGCAGCTTAGGGTACAGGGGGCAAGAGACCCAGTACTTC; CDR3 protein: CASSLGYRGQETQYF
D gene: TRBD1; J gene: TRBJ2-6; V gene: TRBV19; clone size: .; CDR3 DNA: TGTGCCAGTAGTGACCCGGGACAGGGGATCCGTGGGGCCAACGTCCTGACTTTC; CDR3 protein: CASSDPGQGIRGANVLTF
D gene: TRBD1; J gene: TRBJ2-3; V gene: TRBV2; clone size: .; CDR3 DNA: TGTGCCAGCAGTGAAGCGCCCGGGACAGGGAGCACAGATACGCAGTATTTT; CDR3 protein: CASSEAPGTGSTDTQYF
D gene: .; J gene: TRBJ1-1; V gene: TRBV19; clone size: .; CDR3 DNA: TGTGCCAGTAGTATCGGGTTCACTGAAGCTTTCTTT; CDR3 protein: CASSIGFTEAFF
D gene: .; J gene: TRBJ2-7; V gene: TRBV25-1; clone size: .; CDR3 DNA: TGTGCCAGCAGTGACCGCGGACTGACCTACGAGCAGTACTTC; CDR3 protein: CASSDRGLTYEQYF
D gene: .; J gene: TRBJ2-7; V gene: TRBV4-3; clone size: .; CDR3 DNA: TGCGCCAGCAGCCCGCATGGGGCTCCCTCCTACGAGCAGTACTTC; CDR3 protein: CASSPHGAPSYEQYF
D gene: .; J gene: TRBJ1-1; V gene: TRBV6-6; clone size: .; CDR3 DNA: TGTGCCAGCACCTTGGGACAAGAAGCTTTCTTT; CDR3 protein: CASTLGQEAFF
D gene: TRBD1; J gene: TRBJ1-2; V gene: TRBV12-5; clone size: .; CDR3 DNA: TGTGCTAGTGGTTTGGGGGTAGGGACAGGGGCTGGCTACACCTTC; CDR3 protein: CASGLGVGTGAGYTF
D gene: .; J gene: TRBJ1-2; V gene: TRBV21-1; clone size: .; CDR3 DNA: TGTGCCAGCAGCAACTATCCCACTCGGACACGAAAGCATGGCTACACCTTC; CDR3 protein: CASSNYPTRTRKHGYTF
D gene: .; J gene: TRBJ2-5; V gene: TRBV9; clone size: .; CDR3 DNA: TGTGCCAGCAGCGTAGGAACAGGTGGAAGGGGAGAGACCCAGTACTTC; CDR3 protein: CASSVGTGGRGETQYF
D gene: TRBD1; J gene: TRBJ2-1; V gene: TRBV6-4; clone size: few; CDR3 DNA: TGTGCCAGCAGTGACCGGACAGGGGGCGACTGGAATGAGCAGTTCTTC; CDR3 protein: CASSDRTGGDWNEQFF
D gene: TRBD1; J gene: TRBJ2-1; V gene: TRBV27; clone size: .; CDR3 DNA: TGTGCCACCGAGGACAGGGCCTACAATGAGCAGTTCTTC; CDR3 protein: CATEDRAYNEQFF
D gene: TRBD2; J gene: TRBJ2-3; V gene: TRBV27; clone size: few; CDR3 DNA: TGTGCCAGCAGTCCCGGCCCGGGACTAGCGGGGACAGATACGCAGTATTTT; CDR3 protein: CASSPGPGLAGTDTQYF
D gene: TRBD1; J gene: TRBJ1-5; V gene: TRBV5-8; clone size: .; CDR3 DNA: TGTGCCAGCAGCCCCTGGACAGGGGCGCATTTT; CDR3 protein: CASSPWTGAHF
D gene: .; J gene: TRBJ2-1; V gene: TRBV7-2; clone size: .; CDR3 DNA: TGTGCCAGCAGCTACTCGGGACTTTTTTACAATGAGCAGTTCTTC; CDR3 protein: CASSYSGLFYNEQFF
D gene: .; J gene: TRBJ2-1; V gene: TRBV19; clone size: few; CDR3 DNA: TGTGCCAGTAGTCCATATCAGGCGTTCTTTAACAATGAGCAGTTCTTC; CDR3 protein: CASSPYQAFFNNEQFF
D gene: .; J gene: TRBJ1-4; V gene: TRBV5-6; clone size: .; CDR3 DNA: TGTGCCAGCAGCCCCCGAGGAGAAAAACTGTTTTTT; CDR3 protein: CASSPRGEKLFF
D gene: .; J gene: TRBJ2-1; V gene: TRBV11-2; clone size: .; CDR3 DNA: TGTGCCAGCAGCTCCACGGACACGCCAAACAATGAGCAGTTCTTC; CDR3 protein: CASSSTDTPNNEQFF
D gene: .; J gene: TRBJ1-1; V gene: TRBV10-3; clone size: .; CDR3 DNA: TGTGCCATCAGTGAGGGGGGGGGCAGGACTGAAGCTTTCTTT; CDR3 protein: CAISEGGGRTEAFF
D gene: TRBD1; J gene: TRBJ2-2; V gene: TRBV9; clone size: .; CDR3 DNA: TGTGCCAGCAGCGGACAGGGGGCCAACACCGGGGAGCTGTTTTTT; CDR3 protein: CASSGQGANTGELFF
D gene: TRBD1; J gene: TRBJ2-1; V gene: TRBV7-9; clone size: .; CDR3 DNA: TGTGCCAGCAGCTCACCACTCACGGGACAGAGAAATGAGCAGTTCTTC; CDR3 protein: CASSSPLTGQRNEQFF
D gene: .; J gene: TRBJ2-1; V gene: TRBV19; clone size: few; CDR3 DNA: TGTGCCAGTAGCGGTAGCTCCTACAATGAGCAGTTCTTC; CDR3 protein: CASSGSSYNEQFF
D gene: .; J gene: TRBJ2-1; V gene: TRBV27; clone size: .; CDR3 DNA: TGTGCCAGCAGTTTATCGATAACTTCGAATGAGCAGTTCTTC; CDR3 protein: CASSLSITSNEQFF
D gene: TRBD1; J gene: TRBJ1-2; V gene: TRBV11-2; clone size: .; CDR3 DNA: TGTGCCAGCAGCTTAGGACAGGGGGTATTCTATGGCTACACCTTC; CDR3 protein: CASSLGQGVFYGYTF
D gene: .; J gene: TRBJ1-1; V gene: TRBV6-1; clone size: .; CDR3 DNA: TGTGCCAGCAGTGCACGCTGGGACACCTATAGAAACACTGAAGCTTTCTTT; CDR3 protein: CASSARWDTYRNTEAFF
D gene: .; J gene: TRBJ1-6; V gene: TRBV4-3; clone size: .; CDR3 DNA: TGCGCCAGCAGCCAAGATCTTTTGGGAGGATCACCCCTCCACTTT; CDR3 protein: CASSQDLLGGSPLHF
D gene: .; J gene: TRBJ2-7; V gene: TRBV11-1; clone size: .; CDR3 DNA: TGTGCCAGCAGCTTAGAGGTGGGAGCCTCCTACGAGCAGTACTTC; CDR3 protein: CASSLEVGASYEQYF
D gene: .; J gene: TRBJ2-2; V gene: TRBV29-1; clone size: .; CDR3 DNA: TGCAGCGTTGTGGGGCATGTACAGGGCGGGGAGCTGTTTTTT; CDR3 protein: CSVVGHVQGGELFF
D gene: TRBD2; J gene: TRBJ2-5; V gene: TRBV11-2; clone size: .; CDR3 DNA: TGTGCCAGCAGCCTACTAGCGGGGGTACGCGCCGGGGAGACCCAGTACTTC; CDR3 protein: CASSLLAGVRAGETQYF
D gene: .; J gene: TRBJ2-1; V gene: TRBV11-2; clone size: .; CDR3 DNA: TGTGCCAGCAGCTTAGTTGCCAGCGGATACTACAATGAGCAGTTCTTC; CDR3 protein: CASSLVASGYYNEQFF
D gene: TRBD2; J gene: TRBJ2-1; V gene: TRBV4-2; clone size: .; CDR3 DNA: TGTGCCAGCAGCCCCCACGGGGGGGAAGGCTACAATGAGCAGTTCTTC; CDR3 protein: CASSPHGGEGYNEQFF
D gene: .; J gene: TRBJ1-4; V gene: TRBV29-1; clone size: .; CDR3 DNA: TGCAGCGTTTTGGGCTCTCAGGGTCCAACTAATGAAAAACTGTTTTTT; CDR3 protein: CSVLGSQGPTNEKLFF
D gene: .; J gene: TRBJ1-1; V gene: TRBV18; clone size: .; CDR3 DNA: TGTGCCAGCTCACCTATCTCGCAATCGGGGAACACTGAAGCTTTCTTT; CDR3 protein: CASSPISQSGNTEAFF
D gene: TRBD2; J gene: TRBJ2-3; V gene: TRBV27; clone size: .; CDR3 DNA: TGTGCCAGCAGCTTCCTTAGGCGGGAGAGTACAGATACGCAGTATTTT; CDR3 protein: CASSFLRRESTDTQYF
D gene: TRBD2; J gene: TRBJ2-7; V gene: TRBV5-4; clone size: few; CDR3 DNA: TGTGCCAGCAGAACTAGCGGGGCCTACGAGCAGTACTTC; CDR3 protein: CASRTSGAYEQYF